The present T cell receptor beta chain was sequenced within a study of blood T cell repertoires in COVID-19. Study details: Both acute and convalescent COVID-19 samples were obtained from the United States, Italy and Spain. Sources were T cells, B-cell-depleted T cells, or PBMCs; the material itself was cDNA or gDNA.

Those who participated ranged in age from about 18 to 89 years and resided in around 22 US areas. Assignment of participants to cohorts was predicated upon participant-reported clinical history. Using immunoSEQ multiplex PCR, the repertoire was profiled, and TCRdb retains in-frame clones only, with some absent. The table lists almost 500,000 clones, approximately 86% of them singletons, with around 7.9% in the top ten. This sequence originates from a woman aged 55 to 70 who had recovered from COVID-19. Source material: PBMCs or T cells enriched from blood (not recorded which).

CDR3 sequence reads: CATSQPGQTNEQFF. CDR3 sequence (DNA): TGTGCCACCAGTCAACCCGGACAGACCAATGAGCAGTTCTTC. The rearrangement uses TRBV24-1 and TRBJ2-1; TRBD1 might be the D (6 bases). This CDR3 is built from 14 residues. Germline-derived CDR1 and CDR2 are KGHDR and SFDVKD. Trimming removed 6 bases at V and 6 bases at J, with 14 bases between.